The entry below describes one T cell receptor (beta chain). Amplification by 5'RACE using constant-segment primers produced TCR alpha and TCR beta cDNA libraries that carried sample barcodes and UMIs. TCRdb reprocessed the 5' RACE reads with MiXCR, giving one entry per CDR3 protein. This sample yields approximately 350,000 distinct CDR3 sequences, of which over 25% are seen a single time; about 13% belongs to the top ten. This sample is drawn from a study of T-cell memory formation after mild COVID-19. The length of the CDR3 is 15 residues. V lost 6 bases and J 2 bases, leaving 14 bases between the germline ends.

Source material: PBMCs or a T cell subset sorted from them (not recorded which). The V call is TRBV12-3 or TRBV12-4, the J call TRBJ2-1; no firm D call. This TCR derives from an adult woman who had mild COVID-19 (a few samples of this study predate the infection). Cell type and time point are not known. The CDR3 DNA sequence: TGTGCCAGCAGACAAAGCACAGCAACCTACAATGAGCAGTTCTTC. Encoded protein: CASRQSTATYNEQFF.